This is a list of T cell receptor beta chains from one sample in a study of blood T cell repertoires in COVID-19. The repertoire was sequenced with immunoSEQ multiplex PCR; TCRdb's copy has only in-frame clones and lacks some. The repertoire consists of under 200,000 clones, with almost 85% occurring once and the leading ten covering 2.5% to 3%. The sequenced sample consisted of peripheral blood. The receptor set was obtained from a woman at least 80 years old with COVID-19, enrolled during active disease. CDR3s include the opening cysteine and the closing phenylalanine or tryptophan. Fields, in order: V gene, J gene, clone size, CDR3 length, D gene, CDR3 protein, CDR3 DNA. A D gene is named only where the DNA matches it firmly. The listing skips clone size in some rows; elsewhere it reads once, few, many or a size class.

V gene: TRBV7-3
J gene: TRBJ2-1
clone size: .
CDR3 length: 15
D gene: .
CDR3 protein: CASSFSGLSYNEQFF
CDR3 DNA: TGTGCCAGCAGCTTTAGCGGTCTCTCCTACAATGAGCAGTTCTTC

V gene: TRBV18
J gene: TRBJ2-3
clone size: .
CDR3 length: 20
D gene: TRBD2
CDR3 protein: CASSPQAKSWLAGFTDTQYF
CDR3 DNA: TGTGCCAGCTCACCGCAAGCAAAAAGCTGGCTAGCGGGCTTCACAGATACGCAGTATTTT

V gene: TRBV10-2
J gene: TRBJ2-1
clone size: .
CDR3 length: 13
D gene: TRBD2
CDR3 protein: CASSSGSYNEQFF
CDR3 DNA: TGCGCCAGCTCTAGCGGCTCCTACAATGAGCAGTTCTTC

V gene: TRBV6-2/TRBV6-3
J gene: TRBJ2-3
clone size: .
CDR3 length: 16
D gene: .
CDR3 protein: CASSYGRRSLTDTQYF
CDR3 DNA: TGTGCCAGCAGTTACGGGAGGAGATCGCTCACAGATACGCAGTATTTT

V gene: TRBV6-5
J gene: TRBJ1-1
clone size: .
CDR3 length: 14
D gene: TRBD1
CDR3 protein: CASSPQGVATEAFF
CDR3 DNA: TGTGCCAGCAGTCCCCAGGGGGTCGCAACTGAAGCTTTCTTT

V gene: TRBV19
J gene: TRBJ1-4
clone size: .
CDR3 length: 14
D gene: .
CDR3 protein: CASSIGGLREKLFF
CDR3 DNA: TGTGCCAGTAGTATCGGGGGTCTTCGGGAAAAACTGTTTTTT

V gene: TRBV27
J gene: TRBJ2-7
clone size: .
CDR3 length: 14
D gene: TRBD2
CDR3 protein: CASSLAGGGDEQYF
CDR3 DNA: TGTGCCAGCAGTTTAGCGGGAGGAGGGGACGAGCAGTACTTC

V gene: TRBV11-1
J gene: TRBJ1-2
clone size: .
CDR3 length: 15
D gene: TRBD1
CDR3 protein: CASSHRTGGGYGYTF
CDR3 DNA: TGTGCCAGCAGCCACCGGACAGGGGGCGGCTATGGCTACACCTTC

V gene: TRBV30
J gene: TRBJ2-7
clone size: .
CDR3 length: 14
D gene: TRBD2
CDR3 protein: CAWRLAGVGYEQYF
CDR3 DNA: TGTGCCTGGAGGTTAGCGGGAGTTGGGTACGAGCAGTACTTC

V gene: TRBV5-8
J gene: TRBJ1-2
clone size: .
CDR3 length: 12
D gene: .
CDR3 protein: CASSLPLWGYTF
CDR3 DNA: TGTGCCAGCAGCCTACCATTGTGGGGCTACACCTTC

V gene: TRBV28
J gene: TRBJ2-5
clone size: .
CDR3 length: 13
D gene: TRBD1
CDR3 protein: CAIGTGVGETQYF
CDR3 DNA: TGTGCCATCGGGACAGGGGTTGGAGAGACCCAGTACTTC

V gene: TRBV30
J gene: TRBJ2-6
clone size: .
CDR3 length: 12
D gene: .
CDR3 protein: CAWGSRANVLTF
CDR3 DNA: TGTGCCTGGGGTTCCAGGGCCAACGTCCTGACTTTC

V gene: TRBV24-1
J gene: TRBJ1-2
clone size: once
CDR3 length: 13
D gene: .
CDR3 protein: CATSLTSNYGYTF
CDR3 DNA: TGTGCCACCAGTCTGACATCTAACTATGGCTACACCTTC

V gene: TRBV9
J gene: TRBJ1-6
clone size: .
CDR3 length: 15
D gene: TRBD1
CDR3 protein: CASSLRTGGESPLHF
CDR3 DNA: TGTGCCAGCAGCCTACGGACAGGGGGCGAATCACCCCTCCACTTT

V gene: TRBV21-1
J gene: TRBJ2-3
clone size: .
CDR3 length: 15
D gene: .
CDR3 protein: CASSKGGVSADTQYF
CDR3 DNA: TGTGCCAGCAGCAAAGGGGGGGTTAGCGCAGATACGCAGTATTTT

V gene: TRBV3-1/TRBV3-2
J gene: TRBJ2-5
clone size: few
CDR3 length: 14
D gene: TRBD2
CDR3 protein: CASSQRGGLETQYF
CDR3 DNA: TGTGCCAGCAGCCAGCGGGGGGGCCTAGAGACCCAGTACTTC

V gene: TRBV29-1
J gene: TRBJ1-1
clone size: .
CDR3 length: 14
D gene: .
CDR3 protein: CSVGGTWGNTEAFF
CDR3 DNA: TGCAGCGTTGGCGGGACTTGGGGGAACACTGAAGCTTTCTTT

V gene: TRBV10-3
J gene: TRBJ1-5
clone size: .
CDR3 length: 14
D gene: .
CDR3 protein: CAISDYSGFQPQHF
CDR3 DNA: TGTGCCATCAGTGATTATTCGGGATTCCAGCCCCAGCATTTT

V gene: TRBV10-3
J gene: TRBJ1-5
clone size: .
CDR3 length: 14
D gene: .
CDR3 protein: CAISGQDSNQPQHF
CDR3 DNA: TGTGCCATCAGTGGTCAGGATAGCAATCAGCCCCAGCATTTT

V gene: TRBV7-8
J gene: TRBJ1-2
clone size: .
CDR3 length: 14
D gene: .
CDR3 protein: CASSKQNKNYGYTF
CDR3 DNA: TGTGCCAGCAGCAAACAAAACAAAAACTATGGCTACACCTTC

V gene: TRBV5-1
J gene: TRBJ1-2
clone size: .
CDR3 length: 13
D gene: .
CDR3 protein: CASSFRGNYGYTF
CDR3 DNA: TGCGCCAGCAGCTTCAGGGGCAACTATGGCTACACCTTC

V gene: TRBV28
J gene: TRBJ1-5
clone size: .
CDR3 length: 15
D gene: .
CDR3 protein: CASSWVRGGLEPQHF
CDR3 DNA: TGTGCCAGCAGTTGGGTCAGGGGTGGTTTGGAGCCCCAGCATTTT

V gene: TRBV5-1
J gene: TRBJ2-7
clone size: .
CDR3 length: 13
D gene: .
CDR3 protein: CASSSLPHNEQYF
CDR3 DNA: TGCGCCAGCAGCTCCTTACCCCACAACGAGCAGTACTTC

V gene: TRBV7-3
J gene: TRBJ2-1
clone size: .
CDR3 length: 14
D gene: .
CDR3 protein: CASSSGGAYNEQFF
CDR3 DNA: TGTGCCAGCTCGAGTGGGGGCGCCTACAATGAGCAGTTCTTC

V gene: TRBV3-1/TRBV3-2
J gene: TRBJ1-2
clone size: .
CDR3 length: 14
D gene: .
CDR3 protein: CASSSRGRDYGYTF
CDR3 DNA: TGTGCCAGCAGTAGCCGTGGCAGGGACTATGGCTACACCTTC

V gene: TRBV7-9
J gene: TRBJ2-5
clone size: once
CDR3 length: 12
D gene: .
CDR3 protein: CASSLFEETQYF
CDR3 DNA: TGTGCCAGCAGCCTTTTTGAAGAGACCCAGTACTTC

V gene: TRBV5-1
J gene: TRBJ1-2
clone size: .
CDR3 length: 13
D gene: .
CDR3 protein: CASSKGKNYGYTF
CDR3 DNA: TGCGCCAGCAGTAAGGGGAAGAACTATGGCTACACCTTC

V gene: TRBV2
J gene: TRBJ1-6
clone size: .
CDR3 length: 16
D gene: .
CDR3 protein: CASSERPGHHNSPLHF
CDR3 DNA: TGTGCCAGCAGTGAGCGACCGGGACATCATAATTCACCCCTCCACTTT

V gene: TRBV5-1
J gene: TRBJ1-1
clone size: few
CDR3 length: 14
D gene: .
CDR3 protein: CASSSPGMNTEAFF
CDR3 DNA: TGCGCCAGCAGCTCCCCGGGAATGAACACTGAAGCTTTCTTT

V gene: TRBV9
J gene: TRBJ2-2
clone size: .
CDR3 length: 18
D gene: .
CDR3 protein: CASSVALGGALNTGELFF
CDR3 DNA: TGTGCCAGCAGCGTAGCCCTTGGGGGGGCCCTGAACACCGGGGAGCTGTTTTTT

V gene: TRBV5-1
J gene: TRBJ2-3
clone size: .
CDR3 length: 18
D gene: TRBD2
CDR3 protein: CASRSGTSGRPTYDTQYF
CDR3 DNA: TGCGCCAGCAGGTCCGGGACTAGCGGGAGGCCCACCTATGATACGCAGTATTTT

V gene: TRBV25-1
J gene: TRBJ1-1
clone size: .
CDR3 length: 14
D gene: .
CDR3 protein: CASTRTEANTEAFF
CDR3 DNA: TGTGCCAGCACACGGACAGAAGCGAACACTGAAGCTTTCTTT

V gene: TRBV5-6
J gene: TRBJ2-1
clone size: once
CDR3 length: 14
D gene: TRBD1
CDR3 protein: CASSSTGAYNEQFF
CDR3 DNA: TGTGCCAGCAGCTCAACAGGGGCCTACAATGAGCAGTTCTTC

V gene: TRBV5-1
J gene: TRBJ2-2
clone size: .
CDR3 length: 17
D gene: .
CDR3 protein: CASSWDRTGLSTGELFF
CDR3 DNA: TGCGCCAGCAGCTGGGACAGGACGGGACTATCCACCGGGGAGCTGTTTTTT

V gene: TRBV6-2/TRBV6-3
J gene: TRBJ1-5
clone size: .
CDR3 length: 15
D gene: TRBD1
CDR3 protein: CASSFTGGSNQPQHF
CDR3 DNA: TGTGCCAGCAGTTTCACAGGGGGGAGCAATCAGCCCCAGCATTTT

V gene: TRBV29-1
J gene: TRBJ1-1
clone size: .
CDR3 length: 13
D gene: .
CDR3 protein: CSAGETGTLEAFF
CDR3 DNA: TGCAGCGCTGGGGAGACGGGGACACTTGAAGCTTTCTTT

V gene: TRBV27
J gene: TRBJ2-1
clone size: .
CDR3 length: 14
D gene: TRBD1
CDR3 protein: CASSIRTGMGEQFF
CDR3 DNA: TGTGCCAGCAGTATACGGACAGGGATGGGGGAGCAGTTCTTC

V gene: TRBV3-1/TRBV3-2
J gene: TRBJ1-2
clone size: .
CDR3 length: 13
D gene: .
CDR3 protein: CASSRGGIYGYTF
CDR3 DNA: TGTGCCAGCAGCCGGGGGGGCATCTATGGCTACACCTTC

V gene: TRBV7-2
J gene: TRBJ1-1
clone size: .
CDR3 length: 14
D gene: .
CDR3 protein: CASSLFRGDTEAFF
CDR3 DNA: TGTGCCAGCAGCTTATTCAGGGGAGATACTGAAGCTTTCTTT

V gene: TRBV6-5
J gene: TRBJ1-4
clone size: .
CDR3 length: 15
D gene: TRBD1
CDR3 protein: CASRRPGTANEKLFF
CDR3 DNA: TGTGCCAGCAGACGGCCCGGGACAGCTAATGAAAAACTGTTTTTT

V gene: TRBV7-6
J gene: TRBJ2-1
clone size: .
CDR3 length: 16
D gene: TRBD2
CDR3 protein: CASSPGLAGGPNEQFF
CDR3 DNA: TGTGCCAGCAGCCCAGGACTAGCGGGAGGACCCAATGAGCAGTTCTTC

V gene: TRBV9
J gene: TRBJ1-1
clone size: .
CDR3 length: 12
D gene: .
CDR3 protein: CASSVGLSRAFF
CDR3 DNA: TGTGCCAGCAGCGTCGGACTTAGCCGGGCTTTCTTT

V gene: TRBV27
J gene: TRBJ2-7
clone size: .
CDR3 length: 18
D gene: TRBD2
CDR3 protein: CASSFVLAGGVSPYEQYF
CDR3 DNA: TGTGCCAGCAGTTTTGTGCTAGCGGGAGGCGTTTCCCCCTACGAGCAGTACTTC

V gene: TRBV5-1
J gene: TRBJ2-7
clone size: few
CDR3 length: 13
D gene: TRBD2
CDR3 protein: CASSRLAGYEQYF
CDR3 DNA: TGCGCCAGCAGTCGACTAGCGGGCTACGAGCAGTACTTC

V gene: TRBV11-3
J gene: TRBJ2-7
clone size: .
CDR3 length: 15
D gene: TRBD2
CDR3 protein: CASSPGLAGAYEQYF
CDR3 DNA: TGTGCCAGCAGCCCTGGACTAGCGGGAGCGTACGAGCAGTACTTC

V gene: TRBV9
J gene: TRBJ2-3
clone size: .
CDR3 length: 14
D gene: TRBD2
CDR3 protein: CASSQTSGTDTQYF
CDR3 DNA: TGTGCCAGCAGCCAGACTAGCGGCACAGATACGCAGTATTTT

V gene: TRBV7-2
J gene: TRBJ1-5
clone size: few
CDR3 length: 16
D gene: TRBD1
CDR3 protein: CASSTGQGRGNQPQHF
CDR3 DNA: TGTGCCAGCAGCACGGGACAGGGAAGGGGCAATCAGCCCCAGCATTTT

V gene: TRBV6-5
J gene: TRBJ1-6
clone size: .
CDR3 length: 14
D gene: .
CDR3 protein: CASKKSSYNSPLHF
CDR3 DNA: TGTGCCAGTAAGAAGAGCTCCTATAATTCACCCCTCCACTTT